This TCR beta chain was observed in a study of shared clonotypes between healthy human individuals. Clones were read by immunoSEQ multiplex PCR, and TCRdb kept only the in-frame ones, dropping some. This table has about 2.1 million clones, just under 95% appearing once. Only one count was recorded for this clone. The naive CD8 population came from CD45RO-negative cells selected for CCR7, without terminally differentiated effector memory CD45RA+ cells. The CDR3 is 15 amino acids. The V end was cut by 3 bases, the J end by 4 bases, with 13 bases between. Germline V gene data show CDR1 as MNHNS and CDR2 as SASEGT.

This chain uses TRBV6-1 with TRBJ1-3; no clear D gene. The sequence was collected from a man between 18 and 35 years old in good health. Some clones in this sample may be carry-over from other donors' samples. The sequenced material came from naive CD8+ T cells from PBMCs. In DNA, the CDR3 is TGTGCCAGCAGTGACGTGACGGTCCGCGGAAACACCATATATTTT. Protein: CASSDVTVRGNTIYF.